Each of the 16 T cell receptor beta chains below was sequenced from the same sample in a study of tumor and adjacent non-tumor tissue in lung cancer. No cell sorting was done before RNA was extracted from the tissue. TCRbeta libraries were built with three rounds of nested PCR, modified from ARM-PCR. TCRdb reanalysed the multiplex PCR reads using MiXCR and keeps one entry per CDR3 protein. This table holds 60,000 to 95,000 distinct CDR3 sequences, roughly 80% found once. The sample consisted of lung tumor tissue. All receptors derive from a woman aged 50 to 60 with non-small cell lung cancer.

The rearrangement uses TRBV20-1 and TRBJ2-3; TRBD2 matches 14 bases. The CDR3 loop spans 23 amino acids. The trim removed 0 bases at V and 0 bases at J, leaving 20 bases unmatched. Germline CDR1 reads DFQATT; CDR2 reads SNEGSKA (reference sequence). Here the CDR3 DNA reads TGCAGTGCTAGAGATCTCACGAGGTTCGGACTAGCGGGAGGCCCGATGAGCACAGATACGCAGTATTTT. Amino acid sequence: CSARDLTRFGLAGGPMSTDTQYF.

As regards this clonotype: Because it lacks the conserved phenylalanine or tryptophan at the end, this CDR3 is likely a read error. CDR3 protein: CASSHYPGTSYEQYS. The CDR3 DNA sequence: TGCGCCAGCAGCCACTACCCAGGGACATCCTACGAGCAGTACTCC. This chain uses TRBV4-1 with TRBJ2-7; D is perhaps TRBD1 (6 bases). This CDR3 spans 15 amino acids. The ends were cut back, 3 bases at V and 1 base at J, with 13 bases in the middle. CDR1 is MGHRA, CDR2 YSYEKL, per germline.

Comment on this clonotype: Its ends do not fully match the called genes, so a read error is possible. As DNA, the CDR3 is TGTACCAGCAGTGAAGCAGTGGGATGGGAGACCCAGTACTTC. It encodes CTSSEAVGWETQYF. The genes are TRBV6-1 and TRBJ2-5; D remains unclear. The CDR3 runs to 14 residues. CDR1 MNHNS and CDR2 SASEGT come from the germline V gene.

This clonotype was counted ten times or more. The gene calls are TRBV7-8 and TRBJ1-4; D is undetermined. Trimming removed 5 bases from V and 8 bases from J, with 9 bases in between. Germline V gives CDR1 SGHVS, CDR2 FQNEAQ. This CDR3 is built from 12 residues. The CDR3, as DNA: TGTGCCAGCAGCCGGTCCGGGGAAAAACTGTTTTTT. This translates into CASSRSGEKLFF.

Regarding this clonotype: The conserved final phenylalanine or tryptophan is absent from the CDR3, which likely points to a read error. The chain joins TRBV11-3 to TRBJ2-1, with unresolved D. The CDR3 runs 9 residues. Germline CDR1 reads SGHNT; CDR2 reads YENEEA. CDR3 sequence reads: CANSLIQFS. CDR3 in DNA: TGTGCCAACAGCTTAATCCAGTTCTCC.

Concerning this clonotype: The junction differs from germline at one of its ends, possibly a read error. This chain joins TRBV11-2 and TRBJ2-3; 9 positions match TRBD2. This CDR3 spans 19 amino acids. CDR1 is SGHAT and CDR2 is FQNNGV in the germline V gene. Here the CDR3 reads CARSLDVAGVGHGTYTQYF. In DNA form, the CDR3 reads TGTGCCAGAAGCTTAGATGTAGCGGGAGTAGGACATGGCACATATACGCAGTATTTT.

In the case of this clonotype: Without the conserved terminal phenylalanine or tryptophan, this CDR3 likely stems from a read error. The rearrangement joins TRBV6-1 to TRBJ2-5, with D maybe TRBD2 (5 bases). The V end was cut by 8 bases, the J end by 0 bases, with 19 bases between. The CDR3 runs 16 residues. Per the germline V gene, CDR1 is MNHNS and CDR2 is SASEGT. The CDR3 DNA is TGTGCCAGCGTCCTGTTTGGCAGCGGCAACCAAGAGACCCAGTACATC. This translates into CASVLFGSGNQETQYI.

On this clonotype: The junction departs from the called germline gene at one end, perhaps through a read error. The chain has TRBV4-2 and TRBJ2-2; tentative D call: TRBD2 (5 bases). This CDR3 spans 15 amino acids. Germline values: CDR1 LGHNA, CDR2 YNFKEQ. DNA of the CDR3: TGTGCCAGCAACTCAGACAACGCGAACACCTGGGAGTTGTTTTTT. This sequence encodes CASNSDNANTWELFF.

This clonotype is labeled medium-sized. Here the CDR3 DNA reads TGTGCCAGCAGTCAGGGACAGGGGTTTTCACCCCTCCACTTT. The encoded protein is CASSQGQGFSPLHF. The chain employs TRBV6-6 and TRBJ1-6; 10 nucleotides agree with TRBD1. The CDR3 consists of 14 residues. Per germline, CDR1 MNHNY and CDR2 SVGAGI (reference sequence). The V gene end was trimmed by 5 bases and the J gene end by 9 bases; junction bases not matched to a gene: 4.

As for this clonotype: Since a much larger clone is just one base distant, this may be a read error. The chain employs TRBV7-9 and TRBJ2-1, with TRBD2 matching 12 bases. CDR1 is SEHNR and CDR2 is FQNEAQ in the germline V gene (reference sequence). V was pared by 4 bases and J by 6 bases, with 13 bases of the junction left unmatched. The CDR3 is 18 residues long. The CDR3: CASSYELGLAGTGNEQFF. The DNA of the CDR3 is TGTGCCAGCAGCTACGAATTAGGACTAGCGGGGACGGGCAATGAGCAGTTCTTC. The full variable domain, its missing parts supplied by reference TRBV7-9 and TRBJ2-1, is DTGVSQNPRHKITKRGQNVTFRCDPISEHNRLYWYRQTLGQGPEFLTYFQNEAQLEKSRLLSDRFSAERPKGSFSTLEIQRTEQGDSAMYLCASSYELGLAGTGNEQFFGPGTRLTVL.

CDR3 sequence: CANMRASSYNSPLHF. CDR3 DNA sequence: TGTGCCAACATGAGGGCGAGCTCCTATAATTCACCCCTCCACTTT. The chain has TRBV12-3 or TRBV12-4 and TRBJ1-6; D gene uncertain. The V end lost 10 bases, the J end lost 0 bases, and 13 bases lay between the germline ends. The CDR3 runs 15 residues.

For this clonotype: Because it lacks the conserved phenylalanine or tryptophan at the end, this CDR3 is likely a read error. Because the CDR3's place on the DNA is in doubt, the DNA is left out and the CDR3 is given as listed by TCRdb. V is TRBV6-6 and J is TRBJ2-3; the table's D call, TRBD1, was not checked against the DNA. Germline V gene sequence: CDR1 MNHNY, CDR2 SVGAGI (reference sequence). The CDR3 length is 14 residues, termini included. The CDR3 is CTSSAQGHTDTLYL.

The count of this clonotype is one. V and J are TRBV10-2 and TRBJ1-2; D is undetermined. V was cut by 7 bases and J by 7 bases, with 10 bases left in between. Germline loops: CDR1 WSHSY, CDR2 SAAADI. The CDR3 contains 11 residues. The DNA for the CDR3 is TGCGCCAGCAAGGAGAGTGTTGGCTACACCTTC. Translated: CASKESVGYTF.

For this clonotype: An end of the junction differs from the germline gene, which may be a read error. The chain joins TRBV20-1 to TRBJ2-3, with TRBD1 identical over 7 bases. Per the germline V gene, CDR1 is DFQATT and CDR2 is SNEGSKA (reference sequence). The CDR3 loop spans 12 amino acids. The CDR3 region is CSASRDRDMQYF. As DNA, the CDR3 is TGCAGTGCTTCCCGGGACAGAGATATGCAGTATTTT.

Regarding this clonotype: One end of the junction is discordant with germline, which a read error may explain. The chain links TRBV6-5 to TRBJ2-2, with D possibly TRBD1 on 6 matching bases. Germline-derived CDR1 and CDR2 are MNHEY and SVGAGI. The CDR3 covers 14 residues. The DNA of the CDR3 is TGTGCCAGCAGTTACTCTGGGGGCCCCTGGGAGCTATTTTTT. It encodes CASSYSGGPWELFF.

Regarding this clonotype: Compared with germline, one end of the junction differs, possibly owing to a read error. The chain employs TRBV10-1 and TRBJ2-1, with D possibly called TRBD1 or TRBD2 (5 bases each). The CDR3 has 15 residues. From germline, CDR1 is WNHNN and CDR2 SYGVQD (reference sequence). As DNA, the CDR3 is TGTGCCAGCCAAGTAAGTGGGACCGGGCAGAATGAGCAGTTCTTC. Its translation: CASQVSGTGQNEQFF.